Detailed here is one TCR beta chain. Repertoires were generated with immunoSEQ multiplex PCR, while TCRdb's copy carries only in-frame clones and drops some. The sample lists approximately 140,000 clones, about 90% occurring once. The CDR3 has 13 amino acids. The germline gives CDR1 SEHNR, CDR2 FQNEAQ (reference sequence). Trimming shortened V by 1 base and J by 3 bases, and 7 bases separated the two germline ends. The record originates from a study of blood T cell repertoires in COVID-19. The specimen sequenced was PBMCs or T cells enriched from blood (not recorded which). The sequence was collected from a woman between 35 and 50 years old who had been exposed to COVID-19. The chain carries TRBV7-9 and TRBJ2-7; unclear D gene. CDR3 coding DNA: TGTGCCAGCAGCTTAGGGGCAAACTACGAGCAGTACTTC. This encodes CASSLGANYEQYF.